These 27 T cell receptor beta chains were all obtained from the same sample, sequenced in a study of blood T cell repertoires in COVID-19. Clones were sequenced by immunoSEQ multiplex PCR, and TCRdb holds only the in-frame ones, with some missing. The repertoire holds more than 300,000 clones, with 88% as singletons. The sequencing input was PBMCs or T cells enriched from blood (not recorded which). These receptors were collected from a woman aged 18-30 years who had recovered from COVID-19.

CDR3 DNA sequence: TGTGCCAGCAGGGGCGGAGGATACGCTAATTCACCCCTCCACTTT. Amino acids: CASRGGGYANSPLHF. The chain uses TRBV7-9 and TRBJ1-6; no definite D call. Germline CDR1 reads SEHNR; CDR2 reads FQNEAQ (reference sequence). The CDR3 loop spans 15 amino acids. Trimming cost V 6 bases and J 6 bases, with 15 bases left between them. The complete variable domain, with remaining parts taken from reference TRBV7-9 and TRBJ1-6, reads DTGVSQNPRHKITKRGQNVTFRCDPISEHNRLYWYRQTLGQGPEFLTYFQNEAQLEKSRLLSDRFSAERPKGSFSTLEIQRTEQGDSAMYLCASRGGGYANSPLHFGNGTRLTVT.

The rearrangement uses TRBV2 and TRBJ1-1; possible D gene TRBD1, 6 bases. The germline V and J ends were trimmed by 5 bases and 4 bases, with 8 bases remaining between them. The germline gives CDR1 SNHLY, CDR2 FYNNEI. The CDR3 has 12 residues. The CDR3: CASSTGFTEAFF. The CDR3 nucleotides read TGTGCCAGCAGTACAGGGTTCACTGAAGCTTTCTTT.

CDR3 region: CASSSLSYEQYF. CDR3 DNA: TGTGCCAGCAGTTCCCTCTCCTACGAGCAGTACTTC. V is TRBV12-3 or TRBV12-4 and J is TRBJ2-7; D not resolved. Trimming took off 4 bases at V and 0 bases at J, with 4 bases between the two ends. CDR3 size: 12 residues.

In this sample, this clone turned up once. This chain uses TRBV5-6 with TRBJ1-4; the D gene is possibly TRBD1 (5 bases). Germline CDR1 is SGHDT and CDR2 is YYEEEE. The CDR3 sequence is 15 residues long. V was trimmed by 4 bases and J by 5 bases, leaving 15 bases between them. The CDR3 reads CASSLRVLGNEKLFF. The CDR3 nucleotides are TGTGCCAGCAGCCTCAGGGTCCTTGGGAATGAAAAACTGTTTTTT. The full variable domain, completed using reference TRBV5-6 and TRBJ1-4, is DAGVTQSPTHLIKTRGQQVTLRCSPKSGHDTVSWYQQALGQGPQFIFQYYEEEERQRGNFPDRFSGHQFPNYSSELNVNALLLGDSALYLCASSLRVLGNEKLFFGSGTQLSVL.

The chain recombines TRBV5-1 with TRBJ1-6, with D uncertain. Per germline, CDR1 SGHRS and CDR2 YFSETQ. This CDR3 is 16 amino acids long. V gave up 1 base and J gave up 0 bases, with 8 bases separating them. In nucleotides, the CDR3 is TGCGCCAGCAGCTTGTCACTTGGCTCCTATAATTCACCCCTCCACTTT. This encodes CASSLSLGSYNSPLHF.

This chain connects TRBV24-1 to TRBJ1-1, with D perhaps matching TRBD1 (6 bases). Germline V gene data show CDR1 as KGHDR and CDR2 as SFDVKD. The CDR3 runs 12 residues. The V end was cut by 9 bases, the J end by 2 bases, with 9 bases between. The CDR3 DNA reads TGTGCCACCCGACAGGAAAACACTGAAGCTTTCTTT. Its translation is CATRQENTEAFF.

The rearrangement links TRBV19 to TRBJ1-5; D is unclear. The CDR3 is 15 amino acids. CDR1 is LNHDA and CDR2 is SQIVND in the germline V gene (reference sequence). Trimming took off 7 bases at V and 0 bases at J, with 13 bases between the two ends. In DNA form, the CDR3 reads TGTGCCAGTAAACCGGGAATACTTAGCAATCAGCCCCAGCATTTT. Protein sequence: CASKPGILSNQPQHF.

The chain employs TRBV5-1 and TRBJ1-4; D call uncertain. V lost 2 bases, J lost 6 bases, and 14 bases lay in between. In germline, CDR1 is SGHRS, CDR2 YFSETQ. The CDR3 has 15 residues. CDR3 loop: CASSLSGKVHEKLFF. The CDR3 region has the DNA TGCGCCAGCAGCTTATCAGGAAAGGTCCATGAAAAACTGTTTTTT.

This clone was observed a single time. The gene calls are TRBV24-1 and TRBJ2-6; no reliable D call. V lost 2 bases and J lost 1, with 5 bases in between. CDR1 and CDR2 (germline): KGHDR, SFDVKD. The CDR3 has 15 amino acids. CDR3 DNA sequence: TGTGCCACCAGTGATTCGCGTTCTGGGGCCAACGTCCTGACTTTC. Translated, it gives CATSDSRSGANVLTF.

The chain carries TRBV2 and TRBJ2-7; 7 nucleotides line up with TRBD1. This CDR3 has 13 residues. Germline V lookup: CDR1 SNHLY, CDR2 FYNNEI. J was trimmed by 2 bases and V by 6 bases; bases with no gene match: 4. This CDR3 is CASRLQGAYEQYF. CDR3 nucleotide sequence: TGTGCCAGCAGGCTCCAGGGGGCCTACGAGCAGTACTTC. Full variable domain (remainder filled in from reference TRBV2 and TRBJ2-7): EPEVTQTPSHQVTQMGQEVILRCVPISNHLYFYWYRQILGQKVEFLVSFYNNEISEKSEIFDDQFSVERPDGSNFTLKIRSTKLEDSAMYFCASRLQGAYEQYFGPGTRLTVT.

The chain couples TRBV18 to TRBJ2-7, with 7 bases fitting TRBD1. The CDR3 length is 14 residues. The trim removed 6 bases at V and 2 bases at J, leaving 7 bases unmatched. The germline V gene has CDR1 KGHSH and CDR2 LQKENI. CDR3 sequence: CASSENRGPYEQYF. CDR3 nucleotide sequence: TGTGCCAGCTCCGAGAACAGGGGACCCTACGAGCAGTACTTC.

The V gene is TRBV7-3, the J gene TRBJ2-2; TRBD2 agrees at 7 bases. Germline trimming cut 2 bases from V and 4 bases from J; bases unmatched to any gene: 7. Germline CDR1 is SGHTA and CDR2 is FQGTGA. This CDR3 comprises 16 residues. The CDR3 spells CASSLAAGISTGELFF. The CDR3 DNA is TGTGCCAGCAGCTTAGCAGCGGGGATAAGCACCGGGGAGCTGTTTTTT.

The count of this clone is one. The chain recombines TRBV2 with TRBJ1-4, with TRBD1 matching 7 bases. The CDR3 length is 15 residues. CDR1 and CDR2 (germline): SNHLY, FYNNEI. V was clipped by 0 bases and J by 5 bases; unmatched bases: 3. The CDR3 region is CASSEATGPNEKLFF. The CDR3, as DNA: TGTGCCAGCAGTGAAGCGACAGGGCCCAATGAAAAACTGTTTTTT. Supplemented by reference TRBV2 and TRBJ1-4, the full variable domain reads EPEVTQTPSHQVTQMGQEVILRCVPISNHLYFYWYRQILGQKVEFLVSFYNNEISEKSEIFDDQFSVERPDGSNFTLKIRSTKLEDSAMYFCASSEATGPNEKLFFGSGTQLSVL.

This clone was observed a few times. V is TRBV7-2 and J is TRBJ2-5, with D tentatively TRBD1 (5 bases). Looked up from germline, CDR1 is SGHTA and CDR2 is FQGNSA. The V gene lost 1 base and the J gene lost 1 base, with 10 bases spanning the gap. This CDR3 comprises 15 residues. CDR3 loop: CASSLGYRGQETQYF. CDR3 coding DNA: TGTGCCAGCAGCTTAGGTTATAGGGGCCAAGAGACCCAGTACTTC.

The chain recombines TRBV27 with TRBJ2-5; TRBD2 matches 7 bases. The CDR3 totals 20 residues. The germline V gene has CDR1 MNHEY and CDR2 SMNVEV (reference sequence). Germline trimming cut 2 bases from V and 0 bases from J; bases unmatched to any gene: 18. CDR3 amino acids: CASSLVGWKADGGNQETQYF. The DNA of the CDR3 is TGTGCCAGCAGTTTAGTAGGTTGGAAAGCGGACGGGGGGAACCAAGAGACCCAGTACTTC.

This clone was seen a single time. Other DNA sequences of this sample code for an identical CDR3. V usage is TRBV9 and J usage is TRBJ2-7; no clear D. Trimming stripped 0 bases from V and 0 bases from J, with 7 bases between. The CDR3 consists of 14 residues. Germline V gene data show CDR1 as SGDLS and CDR2 as YYNGEE. DNA for the CDR3: TGTGCCAGCAGCGTAGGAGGTAGCTCCTACGAGCAGTACTTC. This translates into CASSVGGSSYEQYF.

This chain connects TRBV28 to TRBJ2-7; TRBD1 is a possible D gene (5 bases). The CDR3 length is 13 residues. CDR1 and CDR2 (germline): MDHEN, SYDVKM. V lost 3 bases and J 3 bases, leaving 9 bases between the germline ends. CDR3 nucleotides: TGTGCCAGCAGTTTTAGGGGATTCTACGAGCAGTACTTC. This gives the protein CASSFRGFYEQYF.

The J gene is TRBJ2-1, the V gene TRBV11-2, with TRBD2 identical over 12 bases. The germline V gene encodes CDR1 SGHAT and CDR2 FQNNGV. The J segment lost 3 bases and the V segment lost 6 bases, leaving 3 bases of the junction unmatched. This CDR3 has 15 amino acids. The CDR3 nucleotides read TGTGCCAGCAGACAGACTAGCGGGGGCTACAATGAGCAGTTCTTC. It specifies CASRQTSGGYNEQFF.

The CDR3 DNA is TGTGCTAGTGGTTTGGTAGCTCTTAATGAAAAACTGTTTTTT. Its translation: CASGLVALNEKLFF. The J gene is TRBJ1-4, the V gene TRBV12-5; D uncertain. Trimming took off 0 bases at V and 4 bases at J, with 6 bases between the two ends. Germline CDR1 LGHNT, CDR2 FRNRAP. This CDR3 spans 14 amino acids.

This clone came up a few times. The CDR3 reads CASSPGLRLAFSGYTF. The CDR3 DNA reads TGTGCCAGCAGCCCGGGACTCCGACTGGCCTTTAGTGGCTACACCTTC. The rearrangement links TRBV7-3 to TRBJ1-2, with D tentatively TRBD1 (5 bases). Germline CDR1 SGHTA, CDR2 FQGTGA. The ends were cut back, 5 bases at V and 7 bases at J, with 23 bases in the middle. The CDR3 extends over 16 amino acids. The full variable domain, in which reference TRBV7-3 and TRBJ1-2 provide the parts outside the CDR3, is GAGVSQTPSNKVTEKGKYVELRCDPISGHTALYWYRQSLGQGPEFLIYFQGTGAADDSGLPNDRFFAVRPEGSVSTLKIQRTERGDSAVYLCASSPGLRLAFSGYTFGSGTRLTVV.

For the CDR3, the DNA is TGTGCCAGCAGTGAAATGACAGGGCTCCCTGGAAACACCATATATTTT. Translation gives CASSEMTGLPGNTIYF. The V call is TRBV6-1, the J call TRBJ1-3; the match to TRBD1 covers 7 bases. J was trimmed by 2 bases and V by 2 bases; bases with no gene match: 6. The germline CDR1 and CDR2 sequences are MNHNS and SASEGT. The CDR3 consists of 16 residues.

V usage is TRBV18 and J usage is TRBJ1-6; D is uncertain. The CDR3 is made up of 13 amino acids. The V gene lost 3 bases and the J gene lost 10 bases, with 10 bases spanning the gap. Germline V gene data show CDR1 as KGHSH and CDR2 as LQKENI. CDR3 region: CASSPFNNSPLHF. The CDR3 nucleotides are TGTGCCAGCTCACCTTTCAACAACTCACCCCTCCACTTT.

The chain has TRBV29-1 and TRBJ2-1; 11 nucleotides align to TRBD2. The CDR3 has 15 residues. J gave up 4 bases and V 4 bases, and 6 bases lay outside the gene matches. Germline V CDR1 and CDR2: SQVTM, ANQGSEA. The CDR3 region is CSVVLAGGRYNEQFF. The CDR3 region has the DNA TGCAGCGTTGTGCTAGCGGGGGGTCGTTACAATGAGCAGTTCTTC.

This clone appeared a few times. Here the CDR3 DNA reads TGTGCCAGCAGTCCGGTGCGGACCGGGGAGCTGTTTTTT. This codes for CASSPVRTGELFF. This chain links TRBV6-2 or TRBV6-3 with TRBJ2-2, with unresolved D. The germline CDR1 and CDR2 sequences are MNHEY and SVGEGT. Trimming took off 5 bases at V and 5 bases at J, with 9 bases between the two ends. The CDR3 has 13 residues.

This chain uses TRBV15 with TRBJ1-2, with D maybe TRBD1 (5 bases). V lost 1 base and J lost 4, with 13 bases in between. The germline CDR1 and CDR2 sequences are LNHNV and YYDKDF (reference sequence). The CDR3 loop spans 15 amino acids. The CDR3 region is CATSRVGGTFYGYTF. The CDR3 DNA reads as TGTGCCACCAGCAGAGTCGGGGGGACCTTCTATGGCTACACCTTC.

This clone was seen just once. The gene calls are TRBV7-9 and TRBJ1-4, with D hard to call. The CDR3 is 16 amino acids. Trimming removed 1 base from V and 3 bases from J, with 12 bases in between. Germline V gene lookup returns CDR1 SEHNR and CDR2 FQNEAQ (reference sequence). The CDR3 spells CASSLGAGSANEKLFF. CDR3 DNA: TGTGCCAGCAGCTTAGGGGCGGGATCGGCTAATGAAAAACTGTTTTTT.

The chain links TRBV3-1 (or the pseudogene TRBV3-2) to TRBJ1-1; D unresolved. In germline, CDR1 is LGHDT, CDR2 YNNKEL (reference sequence). Trimming took off 4 bases at V and 2 bases at J, with 11 bases between the two ends. This CDR3 region has 14 residues. CDR3 protein: CASSRLTENTEAFF. The CDR3 DNA is TGTGCCAGCAGCCGATTAACAGAAAACACTGAAGCTTTCTTT.